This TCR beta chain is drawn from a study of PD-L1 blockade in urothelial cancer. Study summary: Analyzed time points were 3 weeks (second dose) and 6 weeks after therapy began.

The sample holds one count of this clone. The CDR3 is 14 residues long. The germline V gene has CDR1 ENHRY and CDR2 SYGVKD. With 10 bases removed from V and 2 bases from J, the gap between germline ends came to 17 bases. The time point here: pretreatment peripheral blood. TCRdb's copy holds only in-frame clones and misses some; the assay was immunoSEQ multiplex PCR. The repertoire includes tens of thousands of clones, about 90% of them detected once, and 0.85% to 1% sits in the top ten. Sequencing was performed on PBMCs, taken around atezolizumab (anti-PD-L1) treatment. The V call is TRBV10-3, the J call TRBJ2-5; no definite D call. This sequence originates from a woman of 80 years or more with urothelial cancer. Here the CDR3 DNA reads TGTGCCACGACCAACAGCCAAATACAAGAGACCCAGTACTTC. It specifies CATTNSQIQETQYF.